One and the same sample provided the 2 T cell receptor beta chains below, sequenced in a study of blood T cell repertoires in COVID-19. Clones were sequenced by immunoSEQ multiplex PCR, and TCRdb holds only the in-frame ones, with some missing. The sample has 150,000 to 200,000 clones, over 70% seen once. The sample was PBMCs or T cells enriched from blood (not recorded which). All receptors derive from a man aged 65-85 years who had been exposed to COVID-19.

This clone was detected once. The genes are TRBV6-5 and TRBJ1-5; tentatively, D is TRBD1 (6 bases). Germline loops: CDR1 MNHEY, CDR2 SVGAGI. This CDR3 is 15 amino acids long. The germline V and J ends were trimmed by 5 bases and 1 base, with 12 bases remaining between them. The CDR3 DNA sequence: TGTGCCAGCAGTACAGGGTTGGGGAGCAATCAGCCCCAGCATTTT. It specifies CASSTGLGSNQPQHF.

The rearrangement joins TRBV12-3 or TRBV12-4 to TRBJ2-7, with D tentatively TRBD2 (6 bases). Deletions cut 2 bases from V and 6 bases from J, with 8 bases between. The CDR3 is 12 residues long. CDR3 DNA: TGTGCCAGCAGTTTACGGGGGTTCGAGCAGTACTTC. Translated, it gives CASSLRGFEQYF.